One sample yielded the 25 T cell receptor beta chains listed below, sequenced in a study of blood T cell repertoires in COVID-19. Only in-frame clones appear in the TCRdb table, and some are missing; sequencing was by immunoSEQ multiplex PCR. The sample lists under 200,000 clones; roughly four fifths were seen once. The sequenced sample consisted of peripheral blood. The receptors come from a woman of 80 years or more with acute or convalescent COVID-19.

Regarding this clone: This same CDR3 is encoded by further DNA sequences in the sample. The rearrangement uses TRBV5-1 and TRBJ2-7, with 10 bases matching TRBD1. V was clipped by 0 bases and J by 2 bases; unmatched bases: 2. The CDR3 extends over 15 amino acids. Germline V gene lookup returns CDR1 SGHRS and CDR2 YFSETQ. CDR3 residues: CASSLGGTGAYEQYF. The CDR3, as DNA: TGCGCCAGCAGCTTGGGGGGGACAGGGGCCTACGAGCAGTACTTC.

The J gene is TRBJ2-5, the V gene TRBV5-1, with TRBD2 identical over 8 bases. The CDR3 spans 16 residues. Trimming cost V 1 base and J 1 base; bases outside gene matches: 6. Germline V lookup: CDR1 SGHRS, CDR2 YFSETQ. CDR3 DNA: TGCGCCAGCAGCTTGTCGCTAGCGGGTAGCCAAGAGACCCAGTACTTC. This gives the protein CASSLSLAGSQETQYF.

This clone was recorded a few times. The gene calls are TRBV2 and TRBJ2-1; possible D gene TRBD1, 6 bases. Germline V gene sequence: CDR1 SNHLY, CDR2 FYNNEI. Trimming removed 7 bases from V and 7 bases from J, with 20 bases in between. The CDR3 sequence is 15 residues long. The CDR3 coding sequence is TGTGCCAGCAATTTACGGAACAGGGCGGAAAATGAGCAGTTCTTC. It yields the protein CASNLRNRAENEQFF.

This clone has just one count. V and J are TRBV19 and TRBJ1-4, with 7 bases lining up with TRBD1. CDR1 is LNHDA, CDR2 SQIVND, per germline (reference sequence). The CDR3 length is 14 residues. Trimming took 6 bases from V and 4 from J; bases not matched to a gene: 5. The CDR3 spells CASSKGADNEKLFF. The CDR3 DNA is TGTGCCAGTAGCAAGGGGGCCGATAATGAAAAACTGTTTTTT.

This chain connects TRBV4-2 to TRBJ2-5, with D maybe TRBD2 (6 bases). There are 14 residues in the CDR3. In germline, CDR1 is LGHNA, CDR2 YNFKEQ. The ends were cut back, 3 bases at V and 4 bases at J, with 12 bases in the middle. The DNA for the CDR3 is TGTGCCAGCAGCCAGGCGGGACCCGGAGAGACCCAGTACTTC. Translation gives CASSQAGPGETQYF.

CDR3 amino acids: CSVETGQGWETQYF. For the CDR3, the DNA is TGCAGCGTTGAGACGGGACAGGGGTGGGAGACCCAGTACTTC. The chain employs TRBV29-1 and TRBJ2-5; the match to TRBD1 covers 10 bases. Germline CDR1 reads SQVTM; CDR2 reads ANQGSEA. The CDR3 contains 14 residues. V was clipped by 3 bases and J by 5 bases; unmatched bases: 6. The variable domain in full, with the rest retrieved from reference TRBV29-1 and TRBJ2-5, is SAVISQKPSRDICQRGTSLTIQCQVDSQVTMMFWYRQQPGQSLTLIATANQGSEATYESGFVIDKFPISRPNLTFSTLTVSNMSPEDSSIYLCSVETGQGWETQYFGPGTRLLVL.

This chain joins TRBV7-8 and TRBJ1-1; D is unclear. This CDR3 contains 18 residues. V gave up 1 base and J gave up 1 base, with 19 bases separating them. Looked up from germline, CDR1 is SGHVS and CDR2 is FQNEAQ. In nucleotides, the CDR3 is TGTGCCAGCAGCTTAGGGTCCGGGGTCTTGGGTGGGAACACTGAAGCTTTCTTT. It encodes CASSLGSGVLGGNTEAFF.

The V call is TRBV2, the J call TRBJ2-3; TRBD1 aligns across 8 bases. V was clipped by 11 bases and J by 0 bases; unmatched bases: 7. The CDR3 is made up of 14 amino acids. The germline V gene has CDR1 SNHLY and CDR2 FYNNEI. This CDR3 reads CAGEGQDSTDTQYF. As DNA, the CDR3 is TGTGCCGGAGAGGGACAGGACAGCACAGATACGCAGTATTTT. Drawing the rest from reference TRBV2 and TRBJ2-3, the complete variable domain is EPEVTQTPSHQVTQMGQEVILRCVPISNHLYFYWYRQILGQKVEFLVSFYNNEISEKSEIFDDQFSVERPDGSNFTLKIRSTKLEDSAMYFCAGEGQDSTDTQYFGPGTRLTVL.

The J gene is TRBJ2-4, the V gene TRBV29-1; D ambiguous. This CDR3 is built from 10 residues. Germline assignment: CDR1 SQVTM and CDR2 ANQGSEA. V dropped 6 bases and J dropped 7 bases, with 7 bases sitting between them. The CDR3 region is CSVSENIQYF. The CDR3 DNA reads TGCAGCGTGTCCGAGAACATTCAGTACTTC.

The chain couples TRBV18 to TRBJ1-1, with D possibly being TRBD1 (6 bases). There are 13 residues in the CDR3. The germline V and J ends were trimmed by 6 bases and 5 bases, with 13 bases remaining between them. Looked up from germline, CDR1 is KGHSH and CDR2 is LQKENI. CDR3 coding DNA: TGTGCCAGCTCCGATAGGGGGTGGACTGAAGCTTTCTTT. Protein sequence: CASSDRGWTEAFF.

CDR3 nucleotide sequence: TGTGCCAGCAGTCCTAACGGGGGGAGTCGCTACGAGCAGTACTTC. Protein sequence: CASSPNGGSRYEQYF. The chain couples TRBV6-5 to TRBJ2-7; 7 positions agree with TRBD2. CDR3 length equals 15 residues. The germline V gene encodes CDR1 MNHEY and CDR2 SVGAGI. V gave up 5 bases and J gave up 3 bases; unmatched junction bases: 10.

This chain links TRBV24-1 with TRBJ2-3; no definite D call. The CDR3 is 13 amino acids. Trimming cost V 2 bases and J 1 base, with 3 bases left between them. Germline CDR1 KGHDR, CDR2 SFDVKD. The CDR3 DNA follows: TGTGCCACCAGTGATTCCGGCACAGATACGCAGTATTTT. This encodes CATSDSGTDTQYF.

The chain carries TRBV7-9 and TRBJ2-1; D unresolved. Germline loops: CDR1 SEHNR, CDR2 FQNEAQ (reference sequence). V gave up 5 bases and J gave up 3 bases, with 14 bases separating them. CDR3 size: 15 residues. DNA of the CDR3: TGTGCCAGCAGCCCTAGGCCCGACGGCTACAATGAGCAGTTCTTC. It translates to CASSPRPDGYNEQFF.

The chain combines TRBV25-1 with TRBJ1-2; tentatively, D is TRBD1 (6 bases). The CDR3 is made up of 13 amino acids. Germline CDR1 is MGHDK and CDR2 is SYGVNS. Trimming cost V 7 bases and J 8 bases, with 17 bases left between them. Here the CDR3 DNA reads TGTGCCAGCACCGCCCCGGGACACTGGGGCTACACCTTC. Translating it yields CASTAPGHWGYTF.

This chain links TRBV5-1 with TRBJ2-3, with 12 positions matching TRBD2. Germline V gene data show CDR1 as SGHRS and CDR2 as YFSETQ. V was clipped by 4 bases and J by 4 bases; unmatched bases: 7. The CDR3 covers 16 residues. This CDR3 reads CASSLPSGGAPDTQYF. DNA of the CDR3: TGCGCCAGCAGCCTACCTAGCGGGGGGGCCCCAGATACGCAGTATTTT.

The table lists this clone with a few counts. The chain uses TRBV7-8 and TRBJ2-7, with D possibly being TRBD1 (6 bases). The CDR3 runs to 14 residues. Germline CDR1 SGHVS, CDR2 FQNEAQ. The V end lost 2 bases, the J end lost 3 bases, and 11 bases lay between the germline ends. CDR3 sequence reads: CASSLSAGDYEQYF. The DNA of the CDR3 is TGTGCCAGCAGCTTAAGCGCAGGGGACTACGAGCAGTACTTC.

The V gene is TRBV6-1, the J gene TRBJ2-5; D ambiguous. The CDR3 loop spans 16 amino acids. Germline CDR1 and CDR2: MNHNS and SASEGT. Deletions cut 3 bases from V and 2 bases from J, with 16 bases between. Here the CDR3 reads CASSEPYGTGQETQYF. DNA for the CDR3: TGTGCCAGCAGTGAGCCTTATGGTACGGGTCAAGAGACCCAGTACTTC.

The rearrangement uses TRBV27 and TRBJ2-1; 7 bases line up with TRBD1. CDR1 is MNHEY and CDR2 is SMNVEV in the germline V gene (reference sequence). This CDR3 is built from 16 residues. Trimming cost V 5 bases and J 7 bases; bases outside gene matches: 14. The DNA of the CDR3 is TGTGCCAGCAGTCGAGGTAGGGGACAGCCACTAAATGAGCAGTTCTTC. Translated, it gives CASSRGRGQPLNEQFF.

The chain recombines TRBV6-4 with TRBJ2-1; 8 nucleotides line up with TRBD1. The CDR3 runs 17 residues. Looked up from germline, CDR1 is MRHNA and CDR2 is SNTAGT. V dropped 3 bases and J dropped 2; count of bases not matched to a gene: 9. In DNA form, the CDR3 reads TGTGCCAGCAGTGAGCAACAGGGGGTGGGCGCCTACAATGAGCAGTTCTTC. Its protein is CASSEQQGVGAYNEQFF.

The V and J genes are TRBV18 and TRBJ1-1; 7 bases align to TRBD1. Trimming removed 2 bases from V and 0 bases from J; junction bases left unmatched: 6. The germline gives CDR1 KGHSH, CDR2 LQKENI. This CDR3 has 16 amino acids. CDR3 bases: TGTGCCAGCTCACCAAGGGGGGACAGCATGAACACTGAAGCTTTCTTT. Amino acids: CASSPRGDSMNTEAFF.

The chain combines TRBV10-3 with TRBJ1-1; D gene ambiguous. The germline V and J ends were trimmed by 10 bases and 2 bases, with 17 bases remaining between them. This CDR3 has 14 residues. Per the germline V gene, CDR1 is ENHRY and CDR2 is SYGVKD. Here the CDR3 reads CASGARVSNTEAFF. The CDR3 DNA is TGTGCCAGCGGTGCCCGGGTTTCCAACACTGAAGCTTTCTTT.

The J gene is TRBJ2-2, the V gene TRBV15, with 13 bases fitting TRBD2. The V gene end was trimmed by 1 base and the J gene end by 10 bases; junction bases not matched to a gene: 12. The germline V gene encodes CDR1 LNHNV and CDR2 YYDKDF (reference sequence). This CDR3 has 18 amino acids. CDR3 in amino acids: CATSRGGLAGVWGEELFF. CDR3 in DNA: TGTGCCACCAGCAGAGGTGGACTAGCGGGAGTGTGGGGCGAGGAGCTGTTTTTT.

This chain joins TRBV27 and TRBJ2-2; possibly TRBD2 for D (5 bases). The CDR3 totals 14 residues. Germline CDR1 MNHEY, CDR2 SMNVEV (reference sequence). The V end lost 3 bases, the J end lost 6 bases, and 11 bases lay between the germline ends. The CDR3 DNA sequence: TGTGCCAGCAGTTTTGGGGAGATGTCCGGGGAGCTGTTTTTT. Its translation: CASSFGEMSGELFF.

In its sample, this clone was seen once. The V call is TRBV6-5, the J call TRBJ1-1; the match to TRBD1 covers 8 bases. The CDR3 extends over 13 amino acids. V lost 6 bases and J lost 0; bases outside the gene matches: 0. In germline, CDR1 is MNHEY, CDR2 SVGAGI. The CDR3 sequence is CASRDRVNTEAFF. The CDR3 bases are TGTGCCAGCAGGGACAGGGTGAACACTGAAGCTTTCTTT.

This sequence joins TRBV4-2 and TRBJ1-5; D remains unclear. Per the germline V gene, CDR1 is LGHNA and CDR2 is YNFKEQ. CDR3 length equals 15 residues. Trimming left V 1 base short and J 7 bases short, with 14 bases between. For the CDR3, the DNA is TGTGCCAGCAGCCAAGGGGAGCGGGAGACGCAGCCCCAGCATTTT. It specifies CASSQGERETQPQHF.